This is a list of T cell receptor beta chains from one sample in a study of blood T cell repertoires in COVID-19. Sequencing was performed with immunoSEQ multiplex PCR; in TCRdb, only in-frame clones are kept and a portion is missing. Of about 270,000 clones listed, 86% are singletons. What was sequenced was PBMCs or T cells enriched from blood (not recorded which). These TCRs come from a woman under 30 who had recovered from COVID-19. Each CDR3 is given with its conserved first and last residue. Each record gives: clone size, V gene, D gene, J gene, CDR3 DNA, CDR3 protein. The D gene is left open where the match is weak. Rows may omit the clone size; those that give it use once, few, many or a size class.

NA,TRBV7-2,NA,TRBJ2-3,TGTGCCAGCAGCCTTCCACTAGGTTCGAACACAGATACGCAGTATTTT,CASSLPLGSNTDTQYF
NA,TRBV19,NA,TRBJ1-4,TGTGCCAGTAGTCAGAGCCCGGGGGCAACTAATGAAAAACTGTTTTTT,CASSQSPGATNEKLFF
NA,TRBV9,TRBD1,TRBJ1-2,TGTGCCAGCAGCGTTCTAGAAGGGGGCGCGGGGTATGGCTACACCTTC,CASSVLEGGAGYGYTF
NA,TRBV29-1,TRBD1,TRBJ2-6,TGCAGCGTTTATAAGGGGACAGGCGCTCCTGGGGCCAACGTCCTGACTTTC,CSVYKGTGAPGANVLTF
NA,TRBV7-2,NA,TRBJ2-1,TGTGCCAGCAGTAAACAGGCTTCGTCCTACAATGAGCAGTTCTTC,CASSKQASSYNEQFF
NA,TRBV11-3,NA,TRBJ1-2,TGTGCCAGCAGCTTGTCAGGGAACTATGGCTACACCTTC,CASSLSGNYGYTF
NA,TRBV9,TRBD1,TRBJ1-2,TGTGCCAGCAGCGTCCGGGACAGGGAGTGGTATGGCTACACCTTC,CASSVRDREWYGYTF
NA,TRBV28,NA,TRBJ1-4,TGTGCCAGCAGCACCACAGGGAGGGATGAAAAACTGTTTTTT,CASSTTGRDEKLFF
few,TRBV5-1,TRBD1,TRBJ2-2,TGCGCCAGCAGCTTGTCAGGGGGTAGTCCCGGGGAGCTGTTTTTT,CASSLSGGSPGELFF
NA,TRBV27,NA,TRBJ2-7,TGTGCCAGCAGCCCCCCCGGGACTTCCCCGGCGGGTTCCTACGAGCAGTACTTC,CASSPPGTSPAGSYEQYF
once,TRBV7-2,NA,TRBJ1-2,TGTGCCAGCAACGAGGGGGGGATCGGGAACTATGGCTACACCTTC,CASNEGGIGNYGYTF
NA,TRBV3-1/TRBV3-2,TRBD1,TRBJ1-2,TGTGCCAGCAGCCTCGGGACAGGGGGGATATATGGCTACACCTTC,CASSLGTGGIYGYTF
NA,TRBV1,NA,TRBJ2-7,TGCACCAGCACCCGGACAGGGGGCTACGAGCAGTACTTC,CTSTRTGGYEQYF
NA,TRBV6-5,TRBD1,TRBJ1-6,TGTGCCAGCAGTAGCTGGGACAGTTTCGATTCACCCCTCCACTTT,CASSSWDSFDSPLHF
NA,TRBV7-2,TRBD2,TRBJ2-3,TGTGCCAGCAGCAGAAGCGGGGGGTACACAGATACGCAGTATTTT,CASSRSGGYTDTQYF
NA,TRBV19,NA,TRBJ2-5,TGTGCCAGTAGTTACAGTTTCGGATCTCCGTCCCAAGAGACCCAGTACTTC,CASSYSFGSPSQETQYF
NA,TRBV15,NA,TRBJ2-1,TGTGCCACCAGCAGAGATGGGGCCTCCTTAGAGCAGTTCTTC,CATSRDGASLEQFF
NA,TRBV12-3/TRBV12-4,NA,TRBJ1-1,TGTGCCAGCAGTATCGACAGGCATAGGGAAGCTTTCTTT,CASSIDRHREAFF
NA,TRBV4-3,NA,TRBJ2-7,TGCGCCAGCAGCCAGGCTCCGACAGGTCCGGGCTACGAGCAGTACTTC,CASSQAPTGPGYEQYF
NA,TRBV12-3/TRBV12-4,NA,TRBJ2-2,TGTGCCAGCAGCCAGGAATTCACCGGGGAGCTGTTTTTT,CASSQEFTGELFF
NA,TRBV6-5,TRBD1,TRBJ1-2,TGTGCCACAAAACAGGGGAACTATGGCTACACCTTC,CATKQGNYGYTF
few,TRBV30,NA,TRBJ2-1,TGTGCCTGGGGATCAGGGAGGATTCTCTTC,CAWGSGRILF
NA,TRBV7-2,TRBD2,TRBJ2-2,TGTGCCAGCAGACGGGACTATTTCACCGGGGAGCTGTTTTTT,CASRRDYFTGELFF
NA,TRBV27,TRBD2,TRBJ2-7,TGTGCCAGCAGCGCGAGCCGGGAGGTGGCGGAAGAGCAGTACTTC,CASSASREVAEEQYF
few,TRBV28,TRBD2,TRBJ2-7,TGTGCCAGCAGTTTATGGGGATCTAGCGGGAGCTCCTACGAGCAGTACTTC,CASSLWGSSGSSYEQYF
NA,TRBV19,NA,TRBJ1-1,TGTGCCAGTAGTGCAGGGGTATCTGAAGCTTTCTTT,CASSAGVSEAFF
NA,TRBV13,TRBD2,TRBJ2-7,TGTGCCAGCAGCTTAGCTAGCGGGGGGGCCTACGAGCAGTACTTC,CASSLASGGAYEQYF
NA,TRBV12-3/TRBV12-4,NA,TRBJ2-7,TGTGCCGGCGGTTACGGGAGTGCGTCCGAGCAGTACTTC,CAGGYGSASEQYF
many,TRBV9,TRBD2,TRBJ2-3,TGTGCCAGCAGCGTAGTAGGAGCGGGAGCAGATACGCAGTATTTT,CASSVVGAGADTQYF
NA,TRBV5-3,NA,TRBJ2-5,TGTGCCAGAAGGGGACTCCAAGAGACCCAGTACTTC,CARRGLQETQYF
NA,TRBV24-1,NA,TRBJ1-3,TGTGCCACCAGTGAACCCGGAGTCTCTGGAAACACCATATATTTT,CATSEPGVSGNTIYF
NA,TRBV29-1,TRBD2,TRBJ2-1,TGCAGCGTGGGGAGCGGGGGGCAATACAATGAGCAGTTCTTC,CSVGSGGQYNEQFF
NA,TRBV5-1,NA,TRBJ2-2,TGCGCCAGCAGCCTGGAAGGGGGACGCACCGGGGAGCTGTTTTTT,CASSLEGGRTGELFF
once,TRBV3-1/TRBV3-2,NA,TRBJ2-1,TGTGCCAGCAGCTCAACCAGGGGCAATGAGCAGTTCTTC,CASSSTRGNEQFF
NA,TRBV2,NA,TRBJ2-5,TGTGCCAGCAACCGCCAAAGTCTAGGGGCTCAAGAGACCCAGTACTTC,CASNRQSLGAQETQYF
NA,TRBV7-2,TRBD2,TRBJ2-7,TGTGCCAGCAGCTTACCGGCCACTAGCGGGATGCTCTCCTACGAGCAGTACTTC,CASSLPATSGMLSYEQYF
once,TRBV19,TRBD1,TRBJ1-2,TGTGCCAGTAGTAGTGACAGGGGATCCTATGGCTACACCTTC,CASSSDRGSYGYTF
NA,TRBV20-1,TRBD2,TRBJ2-1,TGCAGTGCTAGTCTACTAGCGGGAGGGCCCGACAGTGAGCAGTTCTTC,CSASLLAGGPDSEQFF
NA,TRBV27,TRBD2,TRBJ2-3,TGTGCCAGCAGCTGGTTTCTTGGGGGGGATAGCACAGATACGCAGTATTTT,CASSWFLGGDSTDTQYF
NA,TRBV19,TRBD1,TRBJ1-2,TGTGCCAGTAGTATAGGGACAGGAGCCGTTTGGGGCTACACCTTC,CASSIGTGAVWGYTF
NA,TRBV2,NA,TRBJ2-7,TGTGCCAGCAAGGGGGAGGGCTACGAGCAGTACTTC,CASKGEGYEQYF
once,TRBV7-9,TRBD1,TRBJ1-1,TGTGCCAGCAACCTACCTAACAGGGGTATGAAATCGAACACTGAAGCTTTCTTT,CASNLPNRGMKSNTEAFF
few,TRBV27,NA,TRBJ1-6,TGTGCCAGCAGCTTCCGGGACAACTCCTATAATTCACCCCTCCACTTT,CASSFRDNSYNSPLHF
NA,TRBV12-3/TRBV12-4,NA,TRBJ2-2,TGTGCCAGCACGCGGGGGCACACCGGGGAGCTGTTTTTT,CASTRGHTGELFF
NA,TRBV27,NA,TRBJ1-5,TGTGCCAGCAGTTCTATGGGGCTTAGCAATCAGCCCCAGCATTTT,CASSSMGLSNQPQHF
NA,TRBV15,NA,TRBJ1-4,TGTGCCACCAGCGCAGGTACTAATGAAAAACTGTTTTTT,CATSAGTNEKLFF
NA,TRBV7-2,TRBD2,TRBJ2-2,TGTGCCAGCAGCTTAGATGTGGCTAGCGGGACGAACACCGGGGAGCTGTTTTTT,CASSLDVASGTNTGELFF
NA,TRBV4-1,TRBD2,TRBJ2-5,TGCGCCAGCAGCCTAAGAGCGGGGGGGCCGTTTGGGGAGACCCAGTACTTC,CASSLRAGGPFGETQYF
NA,TRBV19,TRBD1,TRBJ1-1,TGTGCCAGTAGTAAACCCGGGACAGGGAAGAACACTGAAGCTTTCTTT,CASSKPGTGKNTEAFF
NA,TRBV5-4,NA,TRBJ1-1,TGTGCCAGCAGCCCTCGCGTCCAATTGAACACTGAAGCTTTCTTT,CASSPRVQLNTEAFF
NA,TRBV15,TRBD1,TRBJ2-1,TGTGCCACCAGCGCCCAATGGGGGACAGTGGTGGGTAATGAGCAGTTCTTC,CATSAQWGTVVGNEQFF
NA,TRBV5-1,NA,TRBJ1-1,TGCGCCAGCCGCGCTGGGGGGGCGAACACTGAAGCTTTCTTT,CASRAGGANTEAFF
few,TRBV27,NA,TRBJ1-4,TGTGCCAGCAGTTTCCCCCCCCAGGCGCCTCGAAAACTGTTTTTT,CASSFPPQAPRKLFF